What follows is one TCR beta chain and its context. Its antigen is not known. This sample was taken from a study of Ad26.COV2.S vaccination and SARS-CoV-2 variants. The wider study: By the intramuscular route, Ad26.COV2.S was given once, or twice 56 days apart. General observations from the study: Measurement of non-spike TCR breadth gave similar results in vaccine and placebo recipients.

The repertoire was sequenced with immunoSEQ multiplex PCR; TCRdb's copy has only in-frame clones and lacks some. The sample lists hundreds of thousands of clones; roughly 89% were seen once. Sample treatment: approximately 18 received Ad26.COV2.S at low or high dose, single or two shots; 5 received placebo; per-sample allocation not given. Material that was analyzed had been drawn on day 63 after the first vaccine or placebo injection. SARS-CoV-2 spike from the Wuhan strain was encoded by the vaccine, an Ad26 vector. There are 14 residues in the CDR3. Germline assignment: CDR1 LNHNV and CDR2 YYDKDF (reference sequence). Trimming removed 8 bases at V and 6 bases at J, with 17 bases between.

The chain uses TRBV15 and TRBJ2-1, with a tentative D call TRBD2 (6 bases). This TCR was sampled from a person between 18 and 65 years old who received the Ad26.COV2.S COVID-19 vaccine or a placebo. Sequences were derived from peripheral blood, sampled in a trial of Ad26.COV2.S vaccine versus placebo. CDR3 sequence reads: CATAIGGEINEQFF. The CDR3 DNA is TGTGCCACCGCTATCGGGGGAGAAATCAATGAGCAGTTCTTC.